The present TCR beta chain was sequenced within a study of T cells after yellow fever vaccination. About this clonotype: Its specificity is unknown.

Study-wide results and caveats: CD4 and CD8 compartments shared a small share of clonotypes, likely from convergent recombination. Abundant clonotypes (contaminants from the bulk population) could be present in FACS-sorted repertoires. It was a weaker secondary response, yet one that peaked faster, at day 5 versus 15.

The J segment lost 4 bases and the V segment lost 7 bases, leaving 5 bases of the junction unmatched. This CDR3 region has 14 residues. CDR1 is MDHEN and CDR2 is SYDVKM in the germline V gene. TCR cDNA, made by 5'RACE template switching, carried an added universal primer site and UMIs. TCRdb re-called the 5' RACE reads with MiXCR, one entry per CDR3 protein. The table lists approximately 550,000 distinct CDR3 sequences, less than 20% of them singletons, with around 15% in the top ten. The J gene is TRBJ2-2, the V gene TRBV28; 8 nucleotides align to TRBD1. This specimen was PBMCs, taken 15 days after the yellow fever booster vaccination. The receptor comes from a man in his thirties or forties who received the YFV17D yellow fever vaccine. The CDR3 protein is CASTKDRVTGELFF. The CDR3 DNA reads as TGTGCCAGCACCAAGGACAGGGTCACCGGGGAGCTGTTTTTT.